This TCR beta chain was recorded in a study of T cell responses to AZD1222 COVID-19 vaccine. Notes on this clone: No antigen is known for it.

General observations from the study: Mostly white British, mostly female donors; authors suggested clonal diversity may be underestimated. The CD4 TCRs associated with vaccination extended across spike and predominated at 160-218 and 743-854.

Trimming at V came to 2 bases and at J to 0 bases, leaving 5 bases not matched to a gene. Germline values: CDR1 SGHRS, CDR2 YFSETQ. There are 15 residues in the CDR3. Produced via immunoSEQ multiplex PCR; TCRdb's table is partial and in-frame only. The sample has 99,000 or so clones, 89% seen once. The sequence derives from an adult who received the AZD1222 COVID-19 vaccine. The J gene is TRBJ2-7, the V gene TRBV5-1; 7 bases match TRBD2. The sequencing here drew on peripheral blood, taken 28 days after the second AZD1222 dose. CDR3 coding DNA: TGCGCCAGCAGCTTAGCGGGACTCGGCTCCTACGAGCAGTACTTC. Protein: CASSLAGLGSYEQYF.